Following are 29 T cell receptor beta chains from one sample sequenced in a study of Ad26.COV2.S vaccination and SARS-CoV-2 variants. Treatment noted: approximately 18 received Ad26.COV2.S at low or high dose, single or two shots; 5 received placebo; per-sample allocation not given. Samples were taken on day 63 after the first vaccine or placebo injection. Clones were read by immunoSEQ multiplex PCR, and TCRdb kept only the in-frame ones, dropping some. Of some 500,000 clones listed, 89% are singletons. Sequencing used peripheral blood, obtained in a trial of Ad26.COV2.S vaccine versus placebo. These receptors all stem from a person aged 18 to 59 who received the Ad26.COV2.S COVID-19 vaccine or a placebo.

V is TRBV29-1 and J is TRBJ1-1, with TRBD1 matching over 10 bases. With 4 bases clipped from V and 8 bases from J, the junction kept 4 bases outside the gene matches. Germline CDR1 reads SQVTM; CDR2 reads ANQGSEA. This CDR3 has 12 amino acids. CDR3 amino acids: CSVVRDRGEAFF. CDR3 in DNA: TGCAGCGTTGTGCGGGACAGGGGCGAAGCTTTCTTT.

This sequence joins TRBV2 and TRBJ2-5; D not certain. V was shortened by 2 bases and J by 4 bases, with 8 bases between the two germline ends. The CDR3 contains 13 residues. CDR1 is SNHLY and CDR2 is FYNNEI in the germline V gene. The DNA for the CDR3 is TGTGCCAGCAGTGAACTAGAGCTAGAGACCCAGTACTTC. Its protein product is CASSELELETQYF.

The V gene is TRBV7-2, the J gene TRBJ1-3, with a weak D call TRBD1 (5 bases). The CDR3 sequence is 15 residues long. Trimming took 5 bases from V and 0 from J, leaving 11 bases between them. Germline V gene data show CDR1 as SGHTA and CDR2 as FQGNSA. The CDR3 spells CASSPGRPSGNTIYF. The CDR3 DNA is TGTGCCAGCAGCCCGGGACGGCCCTCTGGAAACACCATATATTTT.

The V and J genes are TRBV6-6 and TRBJ1-6; D remains ambiguous. The CDR3 runs to 13 residues. The ends were cut back, 3 bases at V and 6 bases at J, with 6 bases in the middle. Germline loops: CDR1 MNHNY, CDR2 SVGAGI (reference sequence). The CDR3 nucleotides are TGTGCCAGCAGTTATATGGGTAATTCACCCCTCCACTTT. It encodes CASSYMGNSPLHF.

The chain employs TRBV13 and TRBJ1-1, with D perhaps TRBD1 (6 bases). V was trimmed by 3 bases and J by 1 base, leaving 12 bases between them. This CDR3 comprises 15 residues. Germline values: CDR1 PRHDT, CDR2 FYEKMQ (reference sequence). This chain's CDR3 is CASSLGAPGNTEAFF. In DNA, the CDR3 is TGTGCCAGCAGCTTGGGGGCGCCGGGGAACACTGAAGCTTTCTTT.

V is TRBV2 and J is TRBJ2-1; 11 bases are a match to TRBD2. The CDR3 is 15 amino acids. Germline values: CDR1 SNHLY, CDR2 FYNNEI. V shed 6 bases and J 4 bases; nucleotides not matched to a gene: 5. DNA for the CDR3: TGTGCCAGCAGACCCGCTAGCGGGGGGTACAATGAGCAGTTCTTC. As protein: CASRPASGGYNEQFF.

The rearrangement uses TRBV6-5 and TRBJ1-5, with no clear D. This CDR3 is built from 14 residues. Trimming stripped 5 bases from V and 0 bases from J, with 8 bases between. Germline CDR1 reads MNHEY; CDR2 reads SVGAGI. The CDR3 DNA sequence: TGTGCCAGCAGTCTGCGGACTAGCAATCAGCCCCAGCATTTT. Encoded protein: CASSLRTSNQPQHF.

V is TRBV4-1 and J is TRBJ1-3, with TRBD1 matching over 8 bases. Germline V gives CDR1 MGHRA, CDR2 YSYEKL. This CDR3 contains 14 residues. Trimming removed 8 bases from V and 6 bases from J; junction bases left unmatched: 9. CDR3 protein: CASGGLDRANTIYF. The CDR3 nucleotides read TGCGCCAGCGGGGGGTTGGACAGGGCAAACACCATATATTTT.

In its sample, this clone was seen a few times. The chain uses TRBV6-4 and TRBJ1-1; D gene uncertain. The CDR3 is 12 amino acids. Germline CDR1 reads MRHNA; CDR2 reads SNTAGT. Trimming removed 4 bases at V and 0 bases at J, with 3 bases between. In DNA, the CDR3 is TGTGCCAGCAGTGTGGTGAACACTGAAGCTTTCTTT. Protein sequence: CASSVVNTEAFF.

This chain links TRBV5-1 with TRBJ2-2, with D perhaps TRBD2 (5 bases). Trimming removed 8 bases from V and 6 bases from J, with 17 bases in between. CDR3 size: 14 residues. Germline V gene sequence: CDR1 SGHRS, CDR2 YFSETQ. DNA of the CDR3: TGCGCCAGTTCGGACGGGATTGGGTCCGGGGAGCTGTTTTTT. It codes for CASSDGIGSGELFF.

V and J are TRBV19 and TRBJ1-5, with D possibly matching TRBD1 (6 bases). Germline CDR1 is LNHDA and CDR2 is SQIVND (reference sequence). The CDR3 has 16 amino acids. Deletions cut 3 bases from V and 0 bases from J, with 12 bases between. This CDR3 is CASSIKGTNSNQPQHF. In nucleotides, the CDR3 is TGTGCCAGTAGTATTAAGGGGACAAATAGCAATCAGCCCCAGCATTTT. The whole variable domain, remainder taken from reference TRBV19 and TRBJ1-5, is DGGITQSPKYLFRKEGQNVTLSCEQNLNHDAMYWYRQDPGQGLRLIYYSQIVNDFQKGDIAEGYSVSREKKESFPLTVTSAQKNPTAFYLCASSIKGTNSNQPQHFGDGTRLSIL.

CDR3 bases: TGCAGTGCGAGTGACAAGAGGGGTACCTACGAGCAGTACTTC. Encoded protein: CSASDKRGTYEQYF. The gene calls are TRBV20-1 and TRBJ2-7; D tentatively fits TRBD1 or TRBD2 (5 bases each). Trimming cost V 6 bases and J 2 bases, with 17 bases left between them. The CDR3 has 14 residues. Germline CDR1 and CDR2: DFQATT and SNEGSKA (reference sequence).

The genes are TRBV11-1 and TRBJ2-7; TRBD1 matches 8 bases. This CDR3 spans 12 amino acids. Trimming cost V 3 bases and J 6 bases; bases outside gene matches: 1. Germline V gene lookup returns CDR1 SGHAT and CDR2 FQDESV (reference sequence). CDR3 loop: CASSLDRAEQYF. The CDR3 DNA follows: TGTGCCAGCAGCTTGGACAGGGCCGAGCAGTACTTC.

The V call is TRBV12-5, the J call TRBJ1-5; D is uncertain. The CDR3 contains 16 residues. Per the germline V gene, CDR1 is LGHNT and CDR2 is FRNRAP. Trimming took off 1 base at V and 3 bases at J, with 13 bases between the two ends. CDR3 in amino acids: CASGLALGGPNQPQHF. The CDR3 bases are TGTGCTAGTGGTTTGGCCCTCGGTGGTCCCAATCAGCCCCAGCATTTT.

V gene TRBV24-1 combines with J gene TRBJ2-1; the D gene is possibly TRBD1 (6 bases). V lost 5 bases and J 3 bases, leaving 16 bases between the germline ends. The CDR3 extends over 16 amino acids. The germline gives CDR1 KGHDR, CDR2 SFDVKD. The CDR3 here is CATSVATGPHYNEQFF. Here the CDR3 DNA reads TGTGCCACCAGTGTCGCGACAGGACCTCACTACAATGAGCAGTTCTTC.

The genes are TRBV6-5 and TRBJ1-1, with D hard to call. This CDR3 is built from 13 residues. Germline lookup yields CDR1 MNHEY and CDR2 SVGAGI. V was clipped by 6 bases and J by 4 bases, with 12 bases between them. CDR3 region: CASRPIGSTEAFF. In DNA, the CDR3 is TGTGCCAGCAGACCGATAGGGAGCACTGAAGCTTTCTTT.

The rearrangement uses TRBV7-2 and TRBJ2-1; D ambiguous. Deletions cut 5 bases from V and 8 bases from J, with 13 bases between. CDR1 and CDR2 from the germline V gene are SGHTA and FQGNSA. The CDR3 length is 13 residues. The CDR3 region is CASSTRAPDEQFF. The CDR3 DNA follows: TGTGCCAGCAGCACCCGGGCCCCAGATGAGCAGTTCTTC.

The chain joins TRBV5-1 to TRBJ2-1, with 7 bases aligning to TRBD1. Germline CDR1 reads SGHRS; CDR2 reads YFSETQ. This CDR3 is built from 16 residues. The J segment lost 9 bases and the V segment lost 3 bases, leaving 15 bases of the junction unmatched. For the CDR3, the DNA is TGCGCCAGCAGCTCGGGACAGACGGCACCCTCTGGTGAGCAGTTCTTC. Translated: CASSSGQTAPSGEQFF.

CDR3 coding DNA: TGTGCCAGCAGCTTGGCGGGGACCGGAGAGACCCAGTACTTC. This encodes CASSLAGTGETQYF. The chain recombines TRBV5-5 with TRBJ2-5, with D perhaps TRBD1 or TRBD2 (5 bases each). The V end lost 0 bases, the J end lost 4 bases, and 10 bases lay between the germline ends. Germline V gives CDR1 SGHKS, CDR2 YYEKEE (reference sequence). The CDR3 is 14 amino acids.

This chain uses TRBV5-8 with TRBJ2-3, with D tentatively TRBD1 (6 bases). Germline loops: CDR1 SGHTS, CDR2 YDEGEE. The CDR3 is 18 residues long. Trimming took off 3 bases at V and 0 bases at J, with 20 bases between the two ends. For the CDR3, the DNA is TGTGCCAGCAGCTCCCCTGGGGGCAGAAGTCCTAGCACAGATACGCAGTATTTT. It is translated as CASSSPGGRSPSTDTQYF.

The chain couples TRBV11-3 to TRBJ2-1; D is undetermined. The CDR3 covers 13 residues. Germline loops: CDR1 SGHNT, CDR2 YENEEA. Trimming shortened V by 5 bases and J by 9 bases, and 14 bases separated the two germline ends. The CDR3 reads CASSRRAGSEQFF. The CDR3, as DNA: TGTGCCAGCAGCCGTCGAGCCGGCAGTGAGCAGTTCTTC. Using reference TRBV11-3 and TRBJ2-1 for the parts outside the CDR3, the full variable domain is EAGVVQSPRYKIIEKKQPVAFWCNPISGHNTLYWYLQNLGQGPELLIRYENEEAVDDSQLPKDRFSAERLKGVDSTLKIQPAELGDSAVYLCASSRRAGSEQFFGPGTRLTVL.

This chain uses TRBV5-4 with TRBJ2-2; 7 nucleotides agree with TRBD2. Germline CDR1 reads SGHNT; CDR2 reads YYREEE (reference sequence). Germline trimming cut 0 bases from V and 4 bases from J; bases unmatched to any gene: 6. The CDR3 length is 16 residues. The CDR3 DNA is TGTGCCAGCAGCTTGGGCTCGCGGGGGTCCACCGGGGAGCTGTTTTTT. Translating gives CASSLGSRGSTGELFF.

Comment on this clone: One junction end disagrees with the germline gene, perhaps due to a read error. This rearrangement joins TRBV5-8 to TRBJ1-6, with D hard to call. CDR1 SGHTS and CDR2 YDEGEE come from the germline V gene. CDR3 length: 10 amino acids. The CDR3 loop is CASIRAPLRF. For the CDR3, the DNA is TGTGCCAGCATCCGGGCACCCCTCCGTTTT. The variable domain in full, with the rest retrieved from reference TRBV5-8 and TRBJ1-6, is EAGVTQSPTHLIKTRGQQATLRCSPISGHTSVYWYQQALGLGLQFLLWYDEGEERNRGNFPPRFSGRQFPNYSSELNVNALELEDSALYLCASIRAPLRFGNGTRLTVT.

The chain is built from TRBV28 and TRBJ1-2; D call uncertain. The V gene's germline CDR1 is MDHEN and CDR2 SYDVKM. This CDR3 is built from 13 residues. V gave up 3 bases and J gave up 8 bases, with 13 bases separating them. CDR3 protein: CASSLVSGQGYTF. The CDR3 DNA reads TGTGCCAGCAGTTTGGTTAGCGGGCAGGGCTACACCTTC.

V is TRBV28 and J is TRBJ2-7, with D possibly matching TRBD2 (7 bases). From germline, CDR1 is MDHEN and CDR2 SYDVKM. Deletions cut 8 bases from V and 2 bases from J, with 10 bases between. This CDR3 comprises 12 residues. The CDR3 DNA is TGTGCCAGCGGGGGGGGCCCCTACGAGCAGTACTTC. This translates into CASGGGPYEQYF.

J is TRBJ2-7 and V is TRBV13, with a tentative D call TRBD1 (6 bases). V dropped 5 bases and J dropped 1 base, with 15 bases sitting between them. The V gene's germline CDR1 is PRHDT and CDR2 FYEKMQ (reference sequence). There are 15 residues in the CDR3. The CDR3 nucleotides read TGTGCCAGCAGCAGTCGGACAGCCTTTTCCTACGAGCAGTACGTC. This encodes CASSSRTAFSYEQYV.

This chain links TRBV24-1 with TRBJ1-4, with 7 nucleotides matching TRBD1. Germline V lookup: CDR1 KGHDR, CDR2 SFDVKD. CDR3 length: 17 amino acids. Germline trimming cut 1 base from V and 4 bases from J; bases unmatched to any gene: 8. The CDR3 nucleotides are TGTGCCACCAGTGATTTCGACAGGGTGTGGGGTAATGAAAAACTGTTTTTT. This codes for CATSDFDRVWGNEKLFF.

The chain has TRBV18 and TRBJ1-1, with D uncertain. Germline CDR1 KGHSH, CDR2 LQKENI. CDR3 length: 15 residues. Between the trimmed V and J ends, which lost 3 bases and 1 base, there was a span of 12 bases. The CDR3 nucleotides are TGTGCCAGCTCACCCCAGCTGACATCGAACACTGAAGCTTTCTTT. It is translated as CASSPQLTSNTEAFF.

This chain links TRBV28 with TRBJ1-4; no reliable D call. V lost 3 bases, J lost 6 bases, and 11 bases lay in between. This CDR3 comprises 14 residues. CDR1 MDHEN and CDR2 SYDVKM come from the germline V gene. CDR3 nucleotide sequence: TGTGCCAGCAGTTTGGTACTATCATATGAAAAACTGTTTTTT. It codes for CASSLVLSYEKLFF.